This T cell receptor beta chain was identified in a study of T-cell reconstitution after alpha-beta-depleted transplantation in children. A TCRbeta library incorporating unique molecular identifiers was prepared. TCRdb independently ran MiXCR on the PCR reads; one entry per CDR3 protein. Seen here are around 100,000 distinct CDR3 sequences, 10% observed once, and the top ten hold approximately 36%. In this sample, this clonotype turned up a few times. The CDR3 is made up of 20 amino acids. V shed 3 bases, J shed 2 bases, and the junction held 13 bases outside the gene matches. The chain combines TRBV12-3 or TRBV12-4 with TRBJ2-1, with TRBD2 identical over 13 bases. The sample here was PBMCs, taken before TCRalphabeta/CD19-depleted stem cell transplant. This receptor was taken from a boy younger than 10 with acute lymphoblastic leukemia, due to receive a stem cell transplant. CDR3 loop: CASSFASGLAGRRAYNEQFF. The DNA of the CDR3 is TGTGCCAGCAGTTTCGCCTCGGGACTAGCGGGGCGGAGGGCCTACAATGAGCAGTTCTTC.